What follows are 15 T cell receptor beta chains derived from one specimen sequenced in a study of response to subunit inactivated influenza vaccine. TCRdb independently ran MiXCR on the RT-PCR reads; one entry per CDR3 protein. This sample has a few hundred thousand distinct CDR3 sequences, with just over 20% found just once. The sequenced sample was PBMCs from blood, obtained approximately 20 months after vaccination. The receptors were sampled from a man between 45 and 75 years old who received an inactivated influenza vaccine.

This clonotype was detected only a few times. The chain is built from TRBV20-1 and TRBJ1-5; a weak D match, TRBD1 (6 bases). The germline V and J ends were trimmed by 4 bases and 3 bases, with 16 bases remaining between them. This CDR3 region has 15 residues. From germline, CDR1 is DFQATT and CDR2 SNEGSKA (reference sequence). The CDR3 sequence: CSATRQVGLNQPQHF. CDR3 in DNA: TGCAGTGCTACGCGACAGGTCGGACTCAATCAGCCCCAGCATTTT.

Only a few counts were recorded for this clonotype. J is TRBJ1-4 and V is TRBV15; the D is unclear. Germline lookup yields CDR1 LNHNV and CDR2 YYDKDF (reference sequence). V lost 0 bases and J lost 0, with 11 bases in between. The CDR3 is 17 amino acids. The CDR3 reads CATSRDRLGATNEKLFF. Written as DNA, the CDR3 is TGTGCCACCAGCAGAGATCGGTTGGGAGCAACTAATGAAAAACTGTTTTTT.

CDR3 region: CASSFLAPRAKNIQYF. The CDR3 DNA is TGTGCCAGCAGCTTTTTGGCACCTAGAGCCAAAAACATTCAGTACTTC. The chain combines TRBV7-8 with TRBJ2-4; no clear D gene. CDR1 is SGHVS, CDR2 FQNEAQ, per germline. The CDR3 loop spans 16 amino acids. Trimming took off 3 bases at V and 0 bases at J, with 12 bases between the two ends.

This clonotype was seen only a few times. The chain has TRBV5-1 and TRBJ2-5; 7 bases line up with TRBD2. Germline loops: CDR1 SGHRS, CDR2 YFSETQ. The CDR3 contains 14 residues. V shed 0 bases, J shed 4 bases, and the junction held 3 bases outside the gene matches. CDR3 protein: CASSLEWEGETQYF. The CDR3 nucleotides read TGCGCCAGCAGCTTGGAGTGGGAGGGAGAGACCCAGTACTTC.

This clonotype was seen more than once but under ten times. The J gene is TRBJ2-2, the V gene TRBV6-2 or TRBV6-3; D uncertain. V lost 6 bases, J lost 1 base, and 12 bases lay in between. CDR3 length equals 15 residues. The germline V gene encodes CDR1 MNHEY and CDR2 SVGEGT. The CDR3 region is CASSLPRENTGELFF. CDR3 in DNA: TGTGCCAGCAGCCTCCCTAGGGAGAACACCGGGGAGCTGTTTTTT.

V and J are TRBV5-1 and TRBJ2-7; 11 positions agree with TRBD2. There are 14 residues in the CDR3. V lost 4 bases, J lost 3 bases, and 3 bases stayed unmatched. Per germline, CDR1 SGHRS and CDR2 YFSETQ. CDR3 DNA: TGCGCCAGCAGCGGCGGGACTAGCGGCTACGAGCAGTACTTC. Amino acids: CASSGGTSGYEQYF.

There are a few counts of this clonotype. The chain combines TRBV10-2 with TRBJ2-7; D not resolved. CDR3 length: 12 residues. Germline lookup yields CDR1 WSHSY and CDR2 SAAADI. The germline V and J ends were trimmed by 1 base and 4 bases, with 5 bases remaining between them. CDR3 DNA sequence: TGCGCCAGCAGTGAGTTGGTTTACGAGCAGTACTTC. It is translated as CASSELVYEQYF.

This clonotype turned up a few times. The rearrangement links TRBV12-3 or TRBV12-4 to TRBJ1-1, with TRBD1 matching 8 bases. The CDR3 has 15 residues. The V gene end was trimmed by 3 bases and the J gene end by 4 bases; junction bases not matched to a gene: 7. CDR3 in DNA: TGTGCCAGCAGTTTTCGGACAGGGCCGAGCACTGAAGCTTTCTTT. Protein: CASSFRTGPSTEAFF.

This clonotype was seen ten or more times. The chain has TRBV9 and TRBJ1-6; D call uncertain. Trimming cost V 0 bases and J 9 bases, with 7 bases left between them. The length of the CDR3 is 13 residues. Germline V gives CDR1 SGDLS, CDR2 YYNGEE. The DNA of the CDR3 is TGTGCCAGCAGCGTAGATCCGGGTTCACCCCTCCACTTT. It is translated as CASSVDPGSPLHF.

This clonotype was picked up a small number of times. The chain uses TRBV4-3 and TRBJ1-5; TRBD1 matches at 8 bases. CDR3 size: 15 residues. Germline V CDR1 and CDR2: LGHNA, YSLEER. J lost 7 bases, V lost 0 bases, and 5 bases had no gene match. CDR3 region: CASSQDFQGAQPQHF. In DNA, the CDR3 is TGCGCCAGCAGCCAAGATTTTCAGGGGGCGCAGCCCCAGCATTTT.

The genes are TRBV7-2 and TRBJ1-5, with 7 bases aligning to TRBD1. Germline V CDR1 and CDR2: SGHTA, FQGNSA. The trim removed 8 bases at V and 6 bases at J, leaving 7 bases unmatched. The CDR3 covers 13 residues. CDR3 bases: TGTGCCAGCGGCAGAGGGGGCGGTCAGCCCCAGCATTTT. Translation gives CASGRGGGQPQHF.

This clonotype was recorded many times. V and J are TRBV7-9 and TRBJ1-3; D uncertain. Germline V CDR1 and CDR2: SEHNR, FQNEAQ (reference sequence). The CDR3 length is 12 residues. With 4 bases removed from V and 3 bases from J, the gap between germline ends came to 4 bases. The CDR3 sequence: CASSSIGNTIYF. CDR3 nucleotide sequence: TGTGCCAGCAGCTCTATTGGAAACACCATATATTTT.

V and J are TRBV7-8 and TRBJ2-1, with TRBD1 matching 7 bases. The V and J ends lost 4 bases and 1 base, in that order; junction bases with no gene match: 7. The CDR3 contains 16 residues. The germline gives CDR1 SGHVS, CDR2 FQNEAQ. The DNA of the CDR3 is TGTGCCAGCAGCTCGGTAGGGGGCAGTTCCTACAATGAGCAGTTCTTC. It specifies CASSSVGGSSYNEQFF.

The chain has TRBV7-9 and TRBJ1-2, with 11 bases that match TRBD1. Germline CDR1 and CDR2: SEHNR and FQNEAQ (reference sequence). V gave up 5 bases and J gave up 3 bases; unmatched junction bases: 8. The CDR3 consists of 16 residues. CDR3 loop: CASSAVRTGGHYGYTF. The CDR3 DNA reads as TGTGCCAGCAGCGCCGTCCGGACAGGGGGCCACTATGGCTACACCTTC.

This clonotype was counted a few times. The V gene is TRBV14, the J gene TRBJ1-1; D not resolved. The germline V gene has CDR1 SGHDN and CDR2 FVKESK. The ends were cut back, 3 bases at V and 2 bases at J, with 10 bases in the middle. This CDR3 is built from 14 residues. CDR3: CASSHGRSNTEAFF. CDR3 in DNA: TGTGCCAGCAGCCATGGAAGGTCTAACACTGAAGCTTTCTTT.